The rows below give T cell receptor beta chains drawn from one sample of a study of blood T cell repertoires in COVID-19. Some clones are missing from TCRdb's copy, which holds only in-frame ones; the method was immunoSEQ multiplex PCR. The sample includes about 100,000 clones, around 81% of them seen just once. Sequencing used peripheral blood. The receptors were gathered from a woman between 65 and 79 years old with acute or convalescent COVID-19. Both conserved end residues are part of each CDR3. The order of the fields is J gene, D gene, V gene, clone size, CDR3 protein, CDR3 DNA. D genes are given only for firm matches. Size is stated for part of the rows, as once, few or many counts, or as a class when the clone is expanded.

J: TRBJ2-1; D: TRBD2; V: TRBV9; size: few; CDR3: CASSVERGGYNEQFF; DNA: TGTGCCAGCAGCGTAGAACGGGGGGGATACAATGAGCAGTTCTTC
J: TRBJ1-1; D: TRBD1; V: TRBV4-2; size: .; CDR3: CASSPMTGQVPEAFF; DNA: TGTGCCAGCAGCCCTATGACCGGACAGGTCCCTGAAGCTTTCTTT
J: TRBJ1-5; D: TRBD1; V: TRBV2; size: .; CDR3: CASKNRGLNQPQHF; DNA: TGTGCCAGCAAGAACAGGGGGCTTAATCAGCCCCAGCATTTT
J: TRBJ1-5; D: .; V: TRBV13; size: .; CDR3: CASSQRGRGNQPQHF; DNA: TGTGCCAGCAGCCAGAGGGGCAGGGGTAATCAGCCCCAGCATTTT
J: TRBJ1-2; D: .; V: TRBV4-1; size: .; CDR3: CASSQSPGLALEGYTF; DNA: TGCGCCAGCAGCCAATCCCCAGGGCTCGCTCTGGAGGGCTACACCTTC
J: TRBJ2-5; D: .; V: TRBV7-8; size: .; CDR3: CASSPNRQETQYF; DNA: TGTGCCAGCAGCCCTAATCGGCAAGAGACCCAGTACTTC
J: TRBJ2-6; D: TRBD1; V: TRBV4-2; size: once; CDR3: CASSSRDRGISGANVLTF; DNA: TGTGCCAGCAGCTCCCGGGACAGGGGTATCTCTGGGGCCAACGTCCTGACTTTC
J: TRBJ1-4; D: .; V: TRBV11-2; size: .; CDR3: CASSLQGLDEKLFF; DNA: TGTGCCAGCAGCTTACAGGGACTGGATGAAAAACTGTTTTTT
J: TRBJ1-6; D: .; V: TRBV19; size: .; CDR3: CASSTRTVSSSPLHF; DNA: TGTGCCAGTAGTACCCGCACAGTTTCCAGTTCACCCCTCCACTTT
J: TRBJ1-4; D: .; V: TRBV5-6; size: .; CDR3: CASSPSTANEKLFF; DNA: TGTGCCAGCAGCCCCTCAACAGCTAATGAAAAACTGTTTTTT